This T cell receptor beta chain was sequenced for a study of breast tumors, draining lymph nodes, adjacent tissues. Axillary draining lymph nodes of breast cancer patients supplied the node samples. The V gene lost 1 base and the J gene lost 8 bases, with 14 bases spanning the gap. CDR3 length: 15 amino acids. CDR1 is LGHNA and CDR2 is YSLEER in the germline V gene. TCRdb re-called the multiplex PCR reads through MiXCR, storing one row per CDR3 protein. The repertoire holds 83,000 or so distinct CDR3 sequences, with about 21% as singletons. Broader study findings: Luminal-like breast cancer showed significantly higher tumor–nontumor repertoire similarity than basal-like.

Many counts were recorded for this clonotype. Its antigen is unknown. The V gene is TRBV4-3, the J gene TRBJ1-4; tentatively, D is TRBD1 (5 bases). The sequence derives from a female donor with breast cancer. Some clones in this sample may be carry-over from other donors' samples. Input material: axillary lymph node tissue. The CDR3 bases are TGCGCCAGCAGCCAAGTTAAGGGGATGGGCGAAAAACTGTTTTTT. It is translated as CASSQVKGMGEKLFF.